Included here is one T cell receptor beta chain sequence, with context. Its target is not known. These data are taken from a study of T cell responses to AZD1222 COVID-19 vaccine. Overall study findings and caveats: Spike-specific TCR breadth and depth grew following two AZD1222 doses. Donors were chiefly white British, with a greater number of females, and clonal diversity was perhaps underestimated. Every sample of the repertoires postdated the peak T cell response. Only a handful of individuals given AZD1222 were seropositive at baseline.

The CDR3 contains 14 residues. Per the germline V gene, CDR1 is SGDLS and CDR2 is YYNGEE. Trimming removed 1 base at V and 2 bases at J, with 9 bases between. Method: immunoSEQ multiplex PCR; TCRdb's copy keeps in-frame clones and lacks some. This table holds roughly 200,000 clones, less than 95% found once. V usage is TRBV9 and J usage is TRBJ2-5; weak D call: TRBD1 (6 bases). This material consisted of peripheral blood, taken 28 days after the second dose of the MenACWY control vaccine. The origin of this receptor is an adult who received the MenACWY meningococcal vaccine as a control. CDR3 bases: TGTGCCAGCAGCGTAAAAGACAGGCAAGAGACCCAGTACTTC. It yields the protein CASSVKDRQETQYF.